This entry concerns a single TCR beta chain. Generated by immunoSEQ multiplex PCR, the TCRdb table keeps only in-frame clones and is missing some. Of about 130,000 clones in the sample, approximately 86% were seen once. This entry is derived from a study of T cell responses to AZD1222 COVID-19 vaccine. V lost 5 bases and J 4 bases, leaving 14 bases between the germline ends. Germline V gives CDR1 SGHVS, CDR2 FNYEAQ. This CDR3 is 15 amino acids long. The chain recombines TRBV7-6 with TRBJ2-2; the D call may be TRBD1 or TRBD2 (5 bases each). The sequencing used peripheral blood, collected 28 days after the second AZD1222 dose. The clonotype originates from an adult who received the AZD1222 COVID-19 vaccine. The CDR3 loop is CASSPSRGFTGELFF. Here the CDR3 DNA reads TGTGCCAGCAGCCCTTCGAGGGGTTTCACCGGGGAGCTGTTTTTT.